This T cell receptor beta chain emerged from a study of cytomegalovirus exposure and HLA in healthy donors. For the study at large: HLA-typed donors contributed 80 million to 85 million unique TCRs, which were held in an early data release.

The PCR had 60 Vbeta and 13 Jbeta primers. Sequencing was performed with immunoSEQ multiplex PCR; in TCRdb, only in-frame clones are kept and a portion is missing. Found here are 150,000 to 200,000 clones, under 80% of them singletons; the top ten hold about 13%. The CDR3 is 15 amino acids. Trimming stripped 2 bases from V and 5 bases from J, with 13 bases between. Germline values: CDR1 KGHSH, CDR2 LQKENI. Study-wide results and limits: Some public TCRs appeared in many individuals, while most sequences were rare. In a later analysis, TCR beta V- and J-gene trimming was associated with a missense DCLRE1C variant. Presence/absence analyses supposed approximately even sequencing depth among donors.

For this clone: Its antigen is currently unknown.

The V gene is TRBV18, the J gene TRBJ2-1; tentatively, D is TRBD2 (7 bases). The sample consisted of PBMCs. The TCR originated in a woman in her forties or fifties in good health and CMV-seropositive. This CDR3 reads CASSPSRGGNNEQFF. In DNA form, the CDR3 reads TGTGCCAGCTCACCATCCCGCGGGGGCAACAATGAGCAGTTCTTC.